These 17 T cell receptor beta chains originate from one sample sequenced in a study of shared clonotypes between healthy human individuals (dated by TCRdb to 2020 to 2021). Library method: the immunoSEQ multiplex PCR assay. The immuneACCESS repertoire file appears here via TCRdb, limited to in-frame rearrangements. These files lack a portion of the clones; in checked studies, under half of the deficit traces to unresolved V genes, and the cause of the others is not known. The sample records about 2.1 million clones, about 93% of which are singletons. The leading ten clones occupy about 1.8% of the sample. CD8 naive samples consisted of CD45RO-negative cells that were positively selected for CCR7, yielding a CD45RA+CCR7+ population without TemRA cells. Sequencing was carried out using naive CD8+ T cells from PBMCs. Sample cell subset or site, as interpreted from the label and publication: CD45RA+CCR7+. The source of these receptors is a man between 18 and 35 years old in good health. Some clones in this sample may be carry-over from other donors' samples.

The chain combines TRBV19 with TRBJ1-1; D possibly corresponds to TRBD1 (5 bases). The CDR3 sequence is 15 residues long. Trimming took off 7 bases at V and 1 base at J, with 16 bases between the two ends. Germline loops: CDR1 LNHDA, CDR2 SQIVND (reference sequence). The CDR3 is CASTPAPGWNTEAFF. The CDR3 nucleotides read TGTGCCAGTACCCCCGCCCCAGGGTGGAACACTGAAGCTTTCTTT.

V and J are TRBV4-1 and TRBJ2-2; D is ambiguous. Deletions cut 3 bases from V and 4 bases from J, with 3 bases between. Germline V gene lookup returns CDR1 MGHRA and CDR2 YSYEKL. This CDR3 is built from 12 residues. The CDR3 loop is CASSHATGELFF. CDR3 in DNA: TGCGCCAGCAGCCACGCCACCGGGGAGCTGTTTTTT.

This chain's CDR3 is CARLTGTSGRPYEQYF. In DNA, the CDR3 is TGTGCCAGACTAACCGGGACTAGCGGGAGGCCATACGAGCAGTACTTC. This sequence joins TRBV5-3 and TRBJ2-7; 15 nucleotides align to TRBD2. TRBV5-3 is recorded as an ORF, its role being uncertain. CDR3 length: 16 residues. Unmatched junction bases numbered 9, after V lost 7 bases and J lost 4 bases.

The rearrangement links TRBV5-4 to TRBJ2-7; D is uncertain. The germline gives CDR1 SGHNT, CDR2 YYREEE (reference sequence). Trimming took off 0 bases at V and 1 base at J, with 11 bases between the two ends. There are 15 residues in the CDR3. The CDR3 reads CASSLEGGVSYEQYF. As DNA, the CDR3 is TGTGCCAGCAGCTTGGAGGGTGGGGTTTCCTACGAGCAGTACTTC. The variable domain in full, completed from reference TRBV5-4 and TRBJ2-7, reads ETGVTQSPTHLIKTRGQQVTLRCSSQSGHNTVSWYQQALGQGPQFIFQYYREEENGRGNFPPRFSGLQFPNYSSELNVNALELDDSALYLCASSLEGGVSYEQYFGPGTRLTVT.

The CDR3 is CASSPSLDFGANTEAFF. CDR3 coding DNA: TGTGCCAGCAGCCCCAGTCTAGACTTCGGAGCGAACACTGAAGCTTTCTTT. The chain carries TRBV13 and TRBJ1-1; no firm D call. The germline V gene encodes CDR1 PRHDT and CDR2 FYEKMQ (reference sequence). The CDR3 runs to 17 residues. With 5 bases removed from V and 1 base from J, the gap between germline ends came to 20 bases.

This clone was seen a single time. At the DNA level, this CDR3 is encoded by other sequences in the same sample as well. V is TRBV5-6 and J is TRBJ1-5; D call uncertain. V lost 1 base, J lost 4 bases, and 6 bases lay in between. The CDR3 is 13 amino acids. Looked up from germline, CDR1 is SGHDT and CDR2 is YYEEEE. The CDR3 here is CASSLLGNQPQHF. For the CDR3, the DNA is TGTGCCAGCAGCTTGCTCGGGAATCAGCCCCAGCATTTT.

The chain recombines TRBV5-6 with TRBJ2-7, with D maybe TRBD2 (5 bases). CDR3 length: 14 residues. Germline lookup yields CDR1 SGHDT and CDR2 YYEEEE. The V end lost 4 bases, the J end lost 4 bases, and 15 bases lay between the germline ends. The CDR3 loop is CASSPGRGLYEQYF. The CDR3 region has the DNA TGTGCCAGCAGCCCCGGTCGCGGGCTATACGAGCAGTACTTC.

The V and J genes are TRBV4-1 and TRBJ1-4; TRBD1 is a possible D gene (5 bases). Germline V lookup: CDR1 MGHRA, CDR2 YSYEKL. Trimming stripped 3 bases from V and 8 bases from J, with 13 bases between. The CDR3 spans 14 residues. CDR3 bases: TGCGCCAGCAGCCACACAGGTGCGAGAGAAAAACTGTTTTTT. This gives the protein CASSHTGAREKLFF.

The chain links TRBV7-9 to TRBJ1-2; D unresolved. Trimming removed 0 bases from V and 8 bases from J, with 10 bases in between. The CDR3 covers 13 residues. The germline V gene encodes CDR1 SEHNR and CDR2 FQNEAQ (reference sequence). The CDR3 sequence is CASSLAPRYGYTF. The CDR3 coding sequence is TGTGCCAGCAGCTTAGCGCCCAGATACGGCTACACCTTC.

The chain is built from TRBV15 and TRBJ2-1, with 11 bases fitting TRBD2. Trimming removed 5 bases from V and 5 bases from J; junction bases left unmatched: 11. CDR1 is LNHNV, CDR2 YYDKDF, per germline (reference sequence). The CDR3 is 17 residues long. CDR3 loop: CATSFGPGTSGDNEQFF. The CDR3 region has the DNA TGTGCCACCAGCTTCGGCCCCGGGACTAGCGGAGACAATGAGCAGTTCTTC. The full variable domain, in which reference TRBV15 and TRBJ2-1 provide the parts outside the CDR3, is DAMVIQNPRYQVTQFGKPVTLSCSQTLNHNVMYWYQQKSSQAPKLLFHYYDKDFNNEADTPDNFQSRRPNTSFCFLDIRSPGLGDTAMYLCATSFGPGTSGDNEQFFGPGTRLTVL.

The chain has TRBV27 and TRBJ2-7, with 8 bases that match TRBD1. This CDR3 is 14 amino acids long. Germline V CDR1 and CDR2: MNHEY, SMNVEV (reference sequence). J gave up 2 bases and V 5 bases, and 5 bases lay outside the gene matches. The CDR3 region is CASSLLRGPYEQYF. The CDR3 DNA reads TGTGCCAGCAGTCTACTCAGGGGGCCCTACGAGCAGTACTTC.

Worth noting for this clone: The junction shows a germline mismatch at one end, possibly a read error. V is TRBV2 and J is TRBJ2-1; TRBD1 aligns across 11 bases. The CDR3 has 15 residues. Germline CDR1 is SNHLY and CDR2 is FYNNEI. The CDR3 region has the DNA TGTGCCAGCAGAGAAGGACAGGGGGCGGGCAATGAGCAGTTCTTC. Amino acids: CASREGQGAGNEQFF.

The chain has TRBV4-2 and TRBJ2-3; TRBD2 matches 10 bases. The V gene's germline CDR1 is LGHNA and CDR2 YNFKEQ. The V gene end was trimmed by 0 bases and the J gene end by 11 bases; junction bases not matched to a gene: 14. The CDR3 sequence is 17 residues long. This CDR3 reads CASSQDWASGRGFGQYF. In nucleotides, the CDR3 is TGTGCCAGCAGCCAAGACTGGGCTAGCGGGAGAGGGTTCGGGCAGTATTTT.

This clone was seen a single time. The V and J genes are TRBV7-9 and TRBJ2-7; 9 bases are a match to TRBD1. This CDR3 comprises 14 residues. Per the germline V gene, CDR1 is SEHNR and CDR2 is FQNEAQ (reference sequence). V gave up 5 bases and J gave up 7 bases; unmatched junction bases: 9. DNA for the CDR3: TGTGCCAGCAGCCTACCGGGACAGGGTTTAGAGCAGTACTTC. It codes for CASSLPGQGLEQYF.

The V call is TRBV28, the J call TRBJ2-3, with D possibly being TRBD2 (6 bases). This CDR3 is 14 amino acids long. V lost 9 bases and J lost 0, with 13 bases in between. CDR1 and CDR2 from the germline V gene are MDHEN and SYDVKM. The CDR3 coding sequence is TGTGCCAGTATTTTCAGCGGGAGCACAGATACGCAGTATTTT. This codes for CASIFSGSTDTQYF.

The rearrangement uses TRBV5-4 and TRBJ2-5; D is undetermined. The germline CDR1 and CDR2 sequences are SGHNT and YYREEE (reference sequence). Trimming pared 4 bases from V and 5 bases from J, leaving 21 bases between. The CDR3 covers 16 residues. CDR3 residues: CASSPMVDTVRETQYF. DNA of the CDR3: TGTGCCAGCAGCCCCATGGTGGATACCGTTCGGGAGACCCAGTACTTC.

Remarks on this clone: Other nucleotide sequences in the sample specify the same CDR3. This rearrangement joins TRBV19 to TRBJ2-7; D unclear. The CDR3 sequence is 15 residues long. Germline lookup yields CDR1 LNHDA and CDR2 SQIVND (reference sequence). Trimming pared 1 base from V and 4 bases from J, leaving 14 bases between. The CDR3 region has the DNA TGTGCCAGTAGTATAGGACCCCGTGGGCCATACGAGCAGTACTTC. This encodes CASSIGPRGPYEQYF.